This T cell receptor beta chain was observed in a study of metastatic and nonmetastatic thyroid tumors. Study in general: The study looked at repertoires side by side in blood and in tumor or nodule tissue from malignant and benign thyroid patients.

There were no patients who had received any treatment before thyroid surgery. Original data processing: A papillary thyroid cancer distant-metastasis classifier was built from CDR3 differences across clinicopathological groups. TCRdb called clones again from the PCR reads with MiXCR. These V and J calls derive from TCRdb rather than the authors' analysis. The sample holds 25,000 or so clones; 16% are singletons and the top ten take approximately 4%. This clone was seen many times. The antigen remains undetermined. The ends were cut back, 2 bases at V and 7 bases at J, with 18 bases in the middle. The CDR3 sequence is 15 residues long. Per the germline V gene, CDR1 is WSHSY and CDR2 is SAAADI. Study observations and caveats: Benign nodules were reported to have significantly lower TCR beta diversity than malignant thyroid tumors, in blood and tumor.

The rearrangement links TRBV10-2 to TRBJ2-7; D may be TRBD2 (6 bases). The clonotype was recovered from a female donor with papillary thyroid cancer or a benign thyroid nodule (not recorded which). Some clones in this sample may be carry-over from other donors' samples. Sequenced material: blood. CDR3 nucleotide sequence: TGCGCCAGCAGTGAGGTAGTTGAACCGGGAGTGGAGCAGTACTTC. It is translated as CASSEVVEPGVEQYF.